This T cell receptor (beta chain) emerged from a study of T cells after yellow fever vaccination. Germline assignment: CDR1 SEHNR and CDR2 FQNEAQ (reference sequence). Trimming took 5 bases from V and 12 from J; bases not matched to a gene: 11. This CDR3 spans 13 amino acids. In its sample, this clonotype was seen a few times. MiXCR was run by TCRdb on the 5' RACE reads, yielding one entry per CDR3 protein. The sample includes 300,000 to 350,000 distinct CDR3 sequences, 9.5% to 12% of them seen just once. The starting material was CD4+ T cells sorted from PBMCs, obtained 45 days after the yellow fever booster vaccination. The V gene is TRBV7-9, the J gene TRBJ1-2, with TRBD1 matching over 8 bases. This clonotype originated in a man between 18 and 35 years old who received the YFV17D yellow fever vaccine. The CDR3 sequence: CASSPGQGRRNTF. DNA of the CDR3: TGTGCCAGCAGCCCCGGACAGGGAAGAAGGAACACCTTC. The entire variable domain, with the rest obtained from reference TRBV7-9 and TRBJ1-2, is as follows: DTGVSQNPRHKITKRGQNVTFRCDPISEHNRLYWYRQTLGQGPEFLTYFQNEAQLEKSRLLSDRFSAERPKGSFSTLEIQRTEQGDSAMYLCASSPGQGRRNTFGSGTRLTVV.